The rows below give T cell receptor beta chains drawn from one sample of a study of cytomegalovirus exposure and HLA in healthy donors. The method was immunoSEQ multiplex PCR; TCRdb's version includes in-frame clones alone and lacks a portion of them. The table has about 150,000 clones, 88% seen once. Sequencing was carried out using PBMCs. These receptors originate from a woman aged 40 to 50 in good health and CMV-seronegative. Both conserved end residues are trimmed from each CDR3. A D gene is named only where the DNA matches it firmly.

V gene	J gene	D gene	CDR3 protein
TRBV13	TRBJ1-1	-	ASSDIVVPEAF
TRBV6-1	TRBJ2-1	-	ASSGLRGGYNEQF
TRBV27	TRBJ2-1	TRBD1	ASSRGDSSYNEQF
TRBV7-6	TRBJ2-1	-	ASRHYNEQF
TRBV28	TRBJ2-7	TRBD1	ASSDPTGSSYEQY
TRBV6-1	TRBJ1-5	TRBD1	ASRPDRGFDQPQH
TRBV11-2	TRBJ2-1	-	ASSQAPEQF
TRBV5-6	TRBJ2-5	-	ASSLGGTETQY
TRBV6-5	TRBJ2-7	TRBD1	ASRRTGGREQY
TRBV5-4	TRBJ2-3	TRBD2	ASSSAASGRYNTQY
TRBV7-2	TRBJ1-6	-	ASSSNRNSPLH
TRBV7-2	TRBJ2-3	TRBD2	ASRSTSGRLD
TRBV6-1	TRBJ2-7	-	ASSLGRGSYEQY
TRBV6-5	TRBJ2-7	-	ASSYSYGHLAYEQY
TRBV5-5	TRBJ2-7	-	ASSGQGRNEQY
TRBV30	TRBJ2-7	TRBD1	AWSVTGTGEQY
TRBV6-6	TRBJ2-1	TRBD2	ASSYGTSSYNEQF
TRBV19	-	TRBD2	ASSIAGLAPYEQY
TRBV27	TRBJ2-1	-	ASSTGYNEQF
TRBV30	TRBJ2-2	-	AWVRPPGTGELF
TRBV6-5	-	-	ASSYGGGSAYEQY
TRBV5-4	TRBJ2-1	TRBD2	ASSPRGLAGSYNEQF
TRBV5-1	TRBJ2-7	-	ASTTRPGGDYEQY
TRBV7-2	TRBJ2-3	TRBD2	ASSRTSGTDTQY
TRBV6-5	TRBJ2-7	TRBD2	ASSRTSGSQYEQY
TRBV18	TRBJ1-5	-	ASSLEQGSQPQH
TRBV7-7	TRBJ2-2	TRBD1	ASSLEGAAGELF
TRBV5-1	TRBJ1-1	-	ASSWGGAMNTEAF
TRBV7-9	TRBJ2-2	TRBD1	ASSPAGQGAAGELF
TRBV5-5	-	TRBD2	ASSLLAGGFSYEQF
TRBV6-5	TRBJ1-5	TRBD1	ASSPQGVGPQH
TRBV29-1	TRBJ2-7	TRBD1	SVGDRAEQY
TRBV5-4	TRBJ1-1	-	ASSLGQGSFAEAF
TRBV7-8	TRBJ2-7	TRBD1	ASSLGQGAYFLSYEQY
TRBV28	TRBJ1-5	-	ASRAGRQPQH
TRBV2	TRBJ1-6	-	ASSDTSSYNSPLH
TRBV7-8	TRBJ2-5	TRBD2	ASSLSGREGWETQY
TRBV19	TRBJ2-3	-	ASSNVFDFPTDTQY
TRBV28	TRBJ2-1	TRBD2	ASCGRYGSGNYNEQF
TRBV2	TRBJ2-5	-	ASSAEETQY
TRBV30	TRBJ2-5	-	AWGQKETQY
TRBV28	TRBJ1-5	TRBD1	ASSSLFGTGVEGWLRQPQH
TRBV14	TRBJ2-7	TRBD2	ASSLGGPSYEQY
TRBV6-5	TRBJ2-3	-	ATLPNRDSTDTQY
TRBV10-3	TRBJ1-1	TRBD1	AISEWTDRVDTEAF
TRBV6-1	TRBJ1-1	-	ASSASRGTEAF
TRBV27	TRBJ1-2	-	ASSLEGYGYT
TRBV10-3	TRBJ1-1	-	AISEYRSAPNTEAF
TRBV5-4	TRBJ1-1	-	ASSLSGGNTEAF
TRBV5-4	TRBJ2-1	TRBD2	ASSLSDVGAGDEQF
TRBV25-1	TRBJ2-4	TRBD1	ASSEQGAGNIQY
TRBV4-1	TRBJ2-3	TRBD2	ASSHSSWGTSGSDTQY